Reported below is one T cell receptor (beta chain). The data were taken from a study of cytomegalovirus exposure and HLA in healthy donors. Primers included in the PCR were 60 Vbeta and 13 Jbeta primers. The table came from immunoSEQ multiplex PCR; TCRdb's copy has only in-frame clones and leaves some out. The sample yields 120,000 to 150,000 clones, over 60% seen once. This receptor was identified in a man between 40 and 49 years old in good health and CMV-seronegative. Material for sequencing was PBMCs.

The CDR3 nucleotides read TGTGCCAGCAGCTCCACCATCGGGACACCAAGCAATCAGCCCCAGCATTTT. The encoded protein is CASSSTIGTPSNQPQHF. The chain couples TRBV5-6 to TRBJ1-5; D is perhaps TRBD1 (6 bases). Germline loops: CDR1 SGHDT, CDR2 YYEEEE. V lost 3 bases, J lost 1 base, and 17 bases lay in between. The CDR3 is made up of 17 amino acids.